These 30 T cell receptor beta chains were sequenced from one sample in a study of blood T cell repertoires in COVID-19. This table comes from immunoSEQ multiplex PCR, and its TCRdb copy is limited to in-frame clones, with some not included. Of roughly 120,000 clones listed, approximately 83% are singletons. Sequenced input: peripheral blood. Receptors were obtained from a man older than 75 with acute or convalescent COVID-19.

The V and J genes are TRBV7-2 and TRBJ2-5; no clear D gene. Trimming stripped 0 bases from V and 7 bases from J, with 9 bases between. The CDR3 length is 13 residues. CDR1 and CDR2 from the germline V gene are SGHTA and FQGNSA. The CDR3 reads CASSLAAAGTQYF. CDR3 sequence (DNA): TGTGCCAGCAGCTTAGCGGCGGCCGGGACCCAGTACTTC.

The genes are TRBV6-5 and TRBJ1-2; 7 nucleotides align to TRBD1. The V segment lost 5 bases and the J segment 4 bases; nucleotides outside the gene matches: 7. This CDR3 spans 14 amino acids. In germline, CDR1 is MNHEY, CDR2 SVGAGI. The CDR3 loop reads CASSPQGTVYGYTF. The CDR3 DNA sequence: TGTGCCAGCAGTCCCCAAGGGACAGTCTATGGCTACACCTTC.

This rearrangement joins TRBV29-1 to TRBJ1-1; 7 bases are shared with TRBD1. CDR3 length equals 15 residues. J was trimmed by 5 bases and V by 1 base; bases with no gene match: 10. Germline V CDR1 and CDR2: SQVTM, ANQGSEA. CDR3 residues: CSVEVGAGGWTEAFF. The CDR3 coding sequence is TGCAGCGTTGAAGTTGGGGCAGGGGGTTGGACTGAAGCTTTCTTT.

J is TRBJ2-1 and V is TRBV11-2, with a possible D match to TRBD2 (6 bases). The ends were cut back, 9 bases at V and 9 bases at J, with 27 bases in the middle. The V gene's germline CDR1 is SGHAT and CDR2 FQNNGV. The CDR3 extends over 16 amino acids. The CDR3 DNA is TGTGCCAGTGGGCAGGTGGGGGGAGGATTGACCGGTGAGCAGTTCTTC. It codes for CASGQVGGGLTGEQFF.

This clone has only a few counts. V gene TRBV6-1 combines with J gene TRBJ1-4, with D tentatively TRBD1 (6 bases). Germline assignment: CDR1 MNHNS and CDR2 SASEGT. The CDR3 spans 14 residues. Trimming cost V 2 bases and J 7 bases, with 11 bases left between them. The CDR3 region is CASSERGGGEKLFF. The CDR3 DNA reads TGTGCCAGCAGTGAAAGAGGGGGTGGTGAAAAACTGTTTTTT.

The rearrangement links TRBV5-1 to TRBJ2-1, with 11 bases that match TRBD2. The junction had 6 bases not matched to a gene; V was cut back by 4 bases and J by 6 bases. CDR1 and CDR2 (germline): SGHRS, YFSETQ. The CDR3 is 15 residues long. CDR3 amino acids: CASSALAGATNEQFF. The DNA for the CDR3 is TGCGCCAGCAGCGCACTAGCGGGAGCAACCAATGAGCAGTTCTTC.

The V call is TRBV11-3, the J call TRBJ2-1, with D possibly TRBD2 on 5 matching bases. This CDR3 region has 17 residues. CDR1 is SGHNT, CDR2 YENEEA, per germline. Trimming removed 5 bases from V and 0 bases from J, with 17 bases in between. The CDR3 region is CASSPFEGWSSYNEQFF. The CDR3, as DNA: TGTGCCAGCAGCCCCTTCGAGGGCTGGAGCTCCTACAATGAGCAGTTCTTC.

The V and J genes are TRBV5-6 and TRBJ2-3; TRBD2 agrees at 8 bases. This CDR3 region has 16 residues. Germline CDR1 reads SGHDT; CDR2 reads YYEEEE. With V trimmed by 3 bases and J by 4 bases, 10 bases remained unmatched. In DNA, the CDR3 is TGTGCCAGCAGCTATGCCGGGACTAGTGGGCCAGATACGCAGTATTTT. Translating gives CASSYAGTSGPDTQYF.

In DNA form, the CDR3 reads TGTGCCAGCTCACCAGTACAGGGACCCCACGAGCAGTACTTC. This encodes CASSPVQGPHEQYF. J is TRBJ2-7 and V is TRBV18; TRBD1 is a possible D gene (6 bases). CDR1 and CDR2 (germline): KGHSH, LQKENI. This CDR3 region has 14 residues. V was trimmed by 2 bases and J by 5 bases, leaving 13 bases between them.

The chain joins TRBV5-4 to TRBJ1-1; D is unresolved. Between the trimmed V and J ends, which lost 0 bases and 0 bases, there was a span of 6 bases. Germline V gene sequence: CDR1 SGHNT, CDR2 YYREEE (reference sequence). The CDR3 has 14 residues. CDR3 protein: CASSLDSMNTEAFF. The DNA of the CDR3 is TGTGCCAGCAGCTTGGACAGCATGAACACTGAAGCTTTCTTT. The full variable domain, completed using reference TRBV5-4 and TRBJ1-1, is ETGVTQSPTHLIKTRGQQVTLRCSSQSGHNTVSWYQQALGQGPQFIFQYYREEENGRGNFPPRFSGLQFPNYSSELNVNALELDDSALYLCASSLDSMNTEAFFGQGTRLTVV.

CDR3 region: CASSLGTGELFF. The CDR3 DNA sequence: TGTGCCAGCAGCCTAGGCACCGGGGAGCTGTTTTTT. The rearrangement joins TRBV12-3 or TRBV12-4 to TRBJ2-2; D is unclear. This CDR3 comprises 12 residues. V shed 6 bases and J shed 4 bases, with 6 bases lying between them.

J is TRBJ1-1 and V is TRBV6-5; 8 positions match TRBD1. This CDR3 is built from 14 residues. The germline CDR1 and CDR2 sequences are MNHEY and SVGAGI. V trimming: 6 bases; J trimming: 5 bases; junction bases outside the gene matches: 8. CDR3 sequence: CASRPSGGETEAFF. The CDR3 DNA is TGTGCCAGCAGACCATCAGGGGGCGAGACTGAAGCTTTCTTT.

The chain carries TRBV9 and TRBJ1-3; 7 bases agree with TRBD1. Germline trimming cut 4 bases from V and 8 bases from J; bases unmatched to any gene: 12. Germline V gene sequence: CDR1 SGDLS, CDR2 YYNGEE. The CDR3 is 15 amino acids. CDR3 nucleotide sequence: TGTGCCAGCAGCCCTCAGGACAGGTCCCTACACACCATATATTTT. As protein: CASSPQDRSLHTIYF.

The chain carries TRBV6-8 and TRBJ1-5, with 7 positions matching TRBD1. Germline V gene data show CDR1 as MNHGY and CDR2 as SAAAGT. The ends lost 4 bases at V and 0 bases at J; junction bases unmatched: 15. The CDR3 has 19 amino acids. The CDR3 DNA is TGTGCCAGCAGTTTCCCGACAGGGTTGGGGGTTTATAGCAATCAGCCCCAGCATTTT. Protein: CASSFPTGLGVYSNQPQHF.

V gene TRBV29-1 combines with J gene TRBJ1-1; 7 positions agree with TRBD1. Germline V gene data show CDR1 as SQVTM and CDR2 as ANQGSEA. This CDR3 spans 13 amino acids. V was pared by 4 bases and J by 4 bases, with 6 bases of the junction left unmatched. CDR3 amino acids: CSVATGVGTEAFF. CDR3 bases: TGCAGCGTTGCAACAGGGGTGGGCACTGAAGCTTTCTTT.

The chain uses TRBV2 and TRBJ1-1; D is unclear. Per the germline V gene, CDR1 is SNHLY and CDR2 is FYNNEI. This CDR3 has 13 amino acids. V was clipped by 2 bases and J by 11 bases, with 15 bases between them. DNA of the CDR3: TGTGCCAGCAGTGAACGTCCATTGAATCGGGCTTTCTTT. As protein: CASSERPLNRAFF.

CDR3 region: CASSLGGRALGQYF. The CDR3 coding sequence is TGTGCCAGCAGTTTGGGCGGGAGGGCCTTGGGGCAGTACTTC. The V call is TRBV27, the J call TRBJ2-7, with 9 bases that match TRBD2. This CDR3 region has 14 residues. Germline trimming cut 3 bases from V and 9 bases from J; bases unmatched to any gene: 9. Per the germline V gene, CDR1 is MNHEY and CDR2 is SMNVEV (reference sequence).

For the CDR3, the DNA is TGTGCCATCTCGGCGGGGGGCGCCTCCTACGAGCAGTACTTC. Residues: CAISAGGASYEQYF. V usage is TRBV6-5 and J usage is TRBJ2-7; 8 bases match TRBD2. The germline V gene encodes CDR1 MNHEY and CDR2 SVGAGI. This CDR3 is built from 14 residues. V was pared by 10 bases and J by 0 bases, with 8 bases of the junction left unmatched.

The chain's CDR3 is CASSKTGRGSLNTEAFF. The CDR3 DNA reads as TGTGCCAGCAGCAAAACCGGGCGAGGGAGCCTGAACACTGAAGCTTTCTTT. The chain combines TRBV9 with TRBJ1-1, with D unresolved. The CDR3 consists of 17 residues. Trimming removed 4 bases at V and 0 bases at J, with 19 bases between. Germline values: CDR1 SGDLS, CDR2 YYNGEE.

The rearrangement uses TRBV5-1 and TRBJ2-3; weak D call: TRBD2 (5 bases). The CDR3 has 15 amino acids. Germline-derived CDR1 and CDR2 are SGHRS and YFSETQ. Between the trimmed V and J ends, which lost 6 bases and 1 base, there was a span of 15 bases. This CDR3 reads CASTRGAQGTDTQYF. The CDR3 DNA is TGCGCCAGCACCCGGGGAGCTCAGGGCACAGATACGCAGTATTTT.

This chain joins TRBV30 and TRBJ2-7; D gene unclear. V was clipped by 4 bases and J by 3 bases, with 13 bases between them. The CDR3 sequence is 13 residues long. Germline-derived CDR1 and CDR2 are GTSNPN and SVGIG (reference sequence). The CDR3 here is CAWTTSFNYEQYF. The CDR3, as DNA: TGTGCCTGGACGACATCATTTAACTACGAGCAGTACTTC.

CDR3 bases: TGTGCCAGCAGCTTAAGCGGTTCTAACTATGGCTACACCTTC. Encoded protein: CASSLSGSNYGYTF. This sequence joins TRBV11-2 and TRBJ1-2; D gene unclear. Germline V gene sequence: CDR1 SGHAT, CDR2 FQNNGV. V was shortened by 2 bases and J by 0 bases, with 7 bases between the two germline ends. This CDR3 is 14 amino acids long. Using reference TRBV11-2 and TRBJ1-2 for the parts outside the CDR3, the full variable domain is EAGVAQSPRYKIIEKRQSVAFWCNPISGHATLYWYQQILGQGPKLLIQFQNNGVVDDSQLPKDRFSAERLKGVDSTLKIQPAKLEDSAVYLCASSLSGSNYGYTFGSGTRLTVV.

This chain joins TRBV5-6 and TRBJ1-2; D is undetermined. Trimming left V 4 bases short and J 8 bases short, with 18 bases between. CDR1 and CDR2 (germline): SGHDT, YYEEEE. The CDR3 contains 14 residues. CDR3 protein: CASSQDAWAGGYTF. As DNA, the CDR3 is TGTGCCAGCAGCCAAGACGCCTGGGCGGGGGGCTACACCTTC.

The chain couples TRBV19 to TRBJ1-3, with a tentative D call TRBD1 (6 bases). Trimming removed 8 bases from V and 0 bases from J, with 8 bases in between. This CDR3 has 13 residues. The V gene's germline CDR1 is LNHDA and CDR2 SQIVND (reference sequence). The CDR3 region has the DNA TGTGCCAGTCGGGACAACTCTGGAAACACCATATATTTT. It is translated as CASRDNSGNTIYF.

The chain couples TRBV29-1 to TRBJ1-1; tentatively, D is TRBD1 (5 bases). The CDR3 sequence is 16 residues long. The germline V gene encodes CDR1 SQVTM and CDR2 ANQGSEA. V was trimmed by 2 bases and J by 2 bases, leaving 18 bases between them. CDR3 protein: CSVENWVTEANTEAFF. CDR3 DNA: TGCAGCGTTGAAAACTGGGTGACAGAAGCTAACACTGAAGCTTTCTTT.

CDR3 amino acids: CASSSGTSPYEQYF. CDR3 DNA: TGCGCCAGCAGCTCCGGGACTAGCCCCTACGAGCAGTACTTC. The chain recombines TRBV5-1 with TRBJ2-7, with 9 bases identical to TRBD2. J lost 2 bases, V lost 3 bases, and 3 bases had no gene match. From germline, CDR1 is SGHRS and CDR2 YFSETQ. The CDR3 extends over 14 amino acids.

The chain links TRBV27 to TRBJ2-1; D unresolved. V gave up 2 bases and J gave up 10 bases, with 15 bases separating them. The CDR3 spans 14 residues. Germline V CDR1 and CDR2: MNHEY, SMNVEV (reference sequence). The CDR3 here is CASSLGSRVREQFF. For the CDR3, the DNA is TGTGCCAGCAGTTTAGGTTCACGGGTTCGGGAGCAGTTCTTC.

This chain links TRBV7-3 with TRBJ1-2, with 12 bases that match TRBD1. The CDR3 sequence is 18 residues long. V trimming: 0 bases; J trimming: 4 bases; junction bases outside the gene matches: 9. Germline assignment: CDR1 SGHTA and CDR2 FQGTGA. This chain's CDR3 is CASSLTGTGGELGYGYTF. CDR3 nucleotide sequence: TGTGCCAGCAGCTTAACCGGGACAGGGGGCGAACTGGGCTATGGCTACACCTTC.

CDR3 bases: TGCAGCGTCGGAGCAGGGTGGGAGCAGTTCTTC. Its protein is CSVGAGWEQFF. This chain connects TRBV29-1 to TRBJ2-1; TRBD1 might be the D (5 bases). The CDR3 has 11 residues. Trimming pared 6 bases from V and 10 bases from J, leaving 13 bases between. Looked up from germline, CDR1 is SQVTM and CDR2 is ANQGSEA.

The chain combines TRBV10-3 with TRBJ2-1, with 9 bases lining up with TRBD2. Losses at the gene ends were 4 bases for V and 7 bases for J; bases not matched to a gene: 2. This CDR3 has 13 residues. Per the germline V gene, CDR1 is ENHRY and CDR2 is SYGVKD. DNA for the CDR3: TGTGCCATCAGTGGACTAGCGGAAAATGAGCAGTTCTTC. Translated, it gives CAISGLAENEQFF.